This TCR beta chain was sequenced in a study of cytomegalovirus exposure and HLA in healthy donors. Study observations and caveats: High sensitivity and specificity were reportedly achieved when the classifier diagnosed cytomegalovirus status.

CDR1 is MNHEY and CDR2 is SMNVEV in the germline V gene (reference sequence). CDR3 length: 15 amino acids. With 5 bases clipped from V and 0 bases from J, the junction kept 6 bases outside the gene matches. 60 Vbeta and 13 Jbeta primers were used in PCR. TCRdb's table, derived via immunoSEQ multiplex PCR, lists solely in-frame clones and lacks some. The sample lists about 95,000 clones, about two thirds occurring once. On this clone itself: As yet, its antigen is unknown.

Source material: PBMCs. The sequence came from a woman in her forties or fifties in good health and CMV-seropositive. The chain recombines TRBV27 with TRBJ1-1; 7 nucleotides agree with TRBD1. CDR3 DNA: TGTGCCAGCAGTCAAGGGGGCTTCATGAACACTGAAGCTTTCTTT. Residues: CASSQGGFMNTEAFF.